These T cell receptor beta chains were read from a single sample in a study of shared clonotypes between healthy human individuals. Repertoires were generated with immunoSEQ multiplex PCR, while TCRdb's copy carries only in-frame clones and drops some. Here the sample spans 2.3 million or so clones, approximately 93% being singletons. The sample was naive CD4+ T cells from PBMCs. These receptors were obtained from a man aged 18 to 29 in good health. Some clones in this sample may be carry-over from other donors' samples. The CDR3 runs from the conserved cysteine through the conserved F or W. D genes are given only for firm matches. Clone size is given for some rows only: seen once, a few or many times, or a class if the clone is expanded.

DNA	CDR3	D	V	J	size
TGTGCCAGCAGCGCGAGGGGCGCTCTGACCTACAATGAGCAGTTCTTC	CASSARGALTYNEQFF	-	TRBV7-3	TRBJ2-1	-
TGCGCCAGCAGCCAAGATATCAGGCAGGCGGCAGGGGCCTATGGCTACACCTTC	CASSQDIRQAAGAYGYTF	-	TRBV4-1	TRBJ1-2	-
TGTGCCACCAGCTCAAGTGTCGGATCTCGCACAGATACGCAGTATTTT	CATSSSVGSRTDTQYF	-	TRBV15	TRBJ2-3	-
TGCGCCAGCAGCTGGGGGGGACGGACCAACTATGGCTACACCTTC	CASSWGGRTNYGYTF	-	TRBV5-1	TRBJ1-2	-
TGCGCCAGCAGCCAGGCTTATACAAACAGGGGTGGAGACACTGAAGCTTTCTTT	CASSQAYTNRGGDTEAFF	TRBD1	TRBV5-1	TRBJ1-1	-
TGTGCCATCAGTGACGGGAGGGGAGAAGGGGGGCAGTACTTC	CAISDGRGEGGQYF	TRBD2	TRBV10-3	TRBJ2-7	-
TGTGCCAGCAGCTTAGGGCTAGCGGGGACCTCCTACGAGCAGTACTTC	CASSLGLAGTSYEQYF	TRBD2	TRBV11-3	TRBJ2-7	-
TGTGCCAGCAGCCCGGACAGAAACTATGGCTACACCTTC	CASSPDRNYGYTF	-	TRBV11-2	TRBJ1-2	-
TGTGCCAGCAGCCTAGGGGGAGGGCGCGGTAACACCGGGGAGCTGTTTTTT	CASSLGGGRGNTGELFF	-	TRBV5-4	TRBJ2-2	-
TGCGCCAGCAGCCATCTGGGGCAGTTTGATGGTTCATCAACAGATACGCAGTATTTT	CASSHLGQFDGSSTDTQYF	-	TRBV4-3	TRBJ2-3	once
TGTGCCAGCTCACCGGGACAGGGCAGCAACGAGCAGTACTTC	CASSPGQGSNEQYF	TRBD1	TRBV18	TRBJ2-7	-
TGCGCCAGCAGCTTGGCGGGGGTCAGGGACAAGCAGTACTTC	CASSLAGVRDKQYF	-	TRBV5-1	TRBJ2-7	-
TGTGCCAGCAGCAAGAGTTGGGATACGCAGTATTTT	CASSKSWDTQYF	-	TRBV5-4	TRBJ2-3	-
TGTGCCAGCAGCCAAGTGAGCGGGGCCCAGTACTTC	CASSQVSGAQYF	TRBD2	TRBV14	TRBJ2-5	-
TGTGCCAGCAGCCTAAACGGGGGTTTTTATGGCTACACCTTC	CASSLNGGFYGYTF	-	TRBV7-3	TRBJ1-2	-
TGTGCCAGTAGTAGCACCGACAGGGACACTGAAGCTTTCTTT	CASSSTDRDTEAFF	TRBD1	TRBV19	TRBJ1-1	-
TGCGCCAGCAGCTTGGGCCCCACAGGGGAGGCGACCCAGTACTTC	CASSLGPTGEATQYF	-	TRBV5-1	TRBJ2-5	-
TGTGCCAGTAGTATCGACAGGACAAGCTCCTACGAGCAGTACTTC	CASSIDRTSSYEQYF	-	TRBV19	TRBJ2-7	-
TGCGCCAGCAGCTTGGGAGGGCTGGGATCGGCAGAGACCCAGTACTTC	CASSLGGLGSAETQYF	-	TRBV5-1	TRBJ2-5	once
TGTGCCAGTAGCACTCCGGGACACACCTACGAGCAGTACTTC	CASSTPGHTYEQYF	-	TRBV19	TRBJ2-7	-
TGTGCCAGCTCACCATACGCGGGAGGCAATGAGCAGTTCTTC	CASSPYAGGNEQFF	TRBD2	TRBV18	TRBJ2-1	-
TGTGCCAGCAGTTTATGGGGGGGCACTGATGGGGCCACTGAAGCTTTCTTT	CASSLWGGTDGATEAFF	-	TRBV28	TRBJ1-1	-
TGTGCCAGCAGCCCGAGGGACAGCCAGGTTAGCACCGGGGAGCTGTTTTTT	CASSPRDSQVSTGELFF	TRBD1	TRBV7-9	TRBJ2-2	-
TGTGCCATCCTACCGGGACAGGGGCGGGGGGAGACCCAGTACTTC	CAILPGQGRGETQYF	TRBD1	TRBV6-6	TRBJ2-5	-
TGTGCCAGTAGCGGGACAGGGTCCGGGGGGCCCCAGCATTTT	CASSGTGSGGPQHF	TRBD1	TRBV19	TRBJ1-5	-
TGCGCCAGCAGCTTGGTCCCCCAGGGAGGGGACACTGAAGCTTTCTTT	CASSLVPQGGDTEAFF	-	TRBV5-1	TRBJ1-1	-
TGTGCCAGTAACCAGAGAAGCCGGGGCTCTGGGGCCAACGTCCTGACTTTC	CASNQRSRGSGANVLTF	-	TRBV19	TRBJ2-6	-
TGTGCCAGCAGCTTACAGTTAGGGGCACCAACTAATGAAAAACTGTTTTTT	CASSLQLGAPTNEKLFF	-	TRBV7-9	TRBJ1-4	-
TGTGCCACCCGACGGGGACAGGGGGTTGGTGAGCAGTTCTTC	CATRRGQGVGEQFF	TRBD1	TRBV27	TRBJ2-1	-
TGTGCCAGCAGCCAATTGGGACAGAACAATCAGCCCCAGCATTTT	CASSQLGQNNQPQHF	TRBD1	TRBV4-2	TRBJ1-5	-
TGTGCCAGCTCACCCATCCCGGGACTAGCGGGGGGTGAGCAGTTCTTC	CASSPIPGLAGGEQFF	TRBD2	TRBV18	TRBJ2-1	-
TGTGCCAGCAGCGCCGGACTAGCGGGAGTTGGGGAGACCCAGTACTTC	CASSAGLAGVGETQYF	TRBD2	TRBV7-9	TRBJ2-5	-
TGTGCCAGCAGTTCTAGCGGGAGGAATTCGGACGAGCAGTTCTTC	CASSSSGRNSDEQFF	TRBD2	TRBV28	TRBJ2-1	-
TGTGCCAGCACCCTATTTCGCACAGAAGGCTATGGCTACACCTTC	CASTLFRTEGYGYTF	-	TRBV25-1	TRBJ1-2	-
TGTGCCAGCAGAGCAGGACAGGGAAGCGAGCAGTACTTC	CASRAGQGSEQYF	TRBD1	TRBV5-4	TRBJ2-7	-
TGTGCCAGCTCACCTTATACGATGGGGGATGAGCAGTTCTTC	CASSPYTMGDEQFF	-	TRBV18	TRBJ2-1	-
TGTGCCAGCTCCGCCGACAGAAATGAAAAACTGTTTTTT	CASSADRNEKLFF	-	TRBV18	TRBJ1-4	-
TGTGCCAGCAGCGCTACTAGCGGGAGTGAATATACGCAGTATTTT	CASSATSGSEYTQYF	TRBD2	TRBV2	TRBJ2-3	once
TGTGCCAGCAGCTTAGGACAGGGGGACTATGGCTACACCTTC	CASSLGQGDYGYTF	TRBD1	TRBV7-9	TRBJ1-2	-
TGTGCCTGGAGGGGGAGCGGGGGCTACGAGCAGTACTTC	CAWRGSGGYEQYF	TRBD2	TRBV30	TRBJ2-7	-
TGTGCCAGCAGCCTACAGGGAAACACCATATATTTT	CASSLQGNTIYF	-	TRBV2	TRBJ1-3	-
TGTGCCAGCAGCCCGAGGGACAGGGGCAATCAGCCCCAGCATTTT	CASSPRDRGNQPQHF	TRBD1	TRBV27	TRBJ1-5	-
TGTGCCAGCAGCTCGCCCCTCCTAGGTGGGGGTGAAAAACTGTTTTTT	CASSSPLLGGGEKLFF	-	TRBV7-2	TRBJ1-4	-
TGTGCCAGCTCAGTCGGAGAAAATGAGCAGTTCTTC	CASSVGENEQFF	-	TRBV18	TRBJ2-1	-
TGTGCCAGTAGTCGACAGGGTGCTAAGAACACTGAAGCTTTCTTT	CASSRQGAKNTEAFF	TRBD1	TRBV19	TRBJ1-1	-
TGTGCCAGCAGCTTGGACCTAGCCAATGAGCAGTTCTTC	CASSLDLANEQFF	-	TRBV5-8	TRBJ2-1	once
TGTGCCAGCAGTTACTATGGAAGAGCTAACTATGGCTACACCTTC	CASSYYGRANYGYTF	-	TRBV6-5	TRBJ1-2	-
TGTGCCAGCAGGGTAGCGGGAGGGCCCTCGGGCGAGCAGTACTTC	CASRVAGGPSGEQYF	TRBD2	TRBV6-6	TRBJ2-7	-
TGTGCCAGCTCACCCGACACTGAATACACTGAAGCTTTCTTT	CASSPDTEYTEAFF	-	TRBV18	TRBJ1-1	-
TGTGCCAGCAGCCGGGGGGCTCCCCTGGACTACACCTTC	CASSRGAPLDYTF	-	TRBV27	TRBJ1-2	-
TGTGCCAGCAGACCCTGGGAGGGTGGCGAGCAGTACTTC	CASRPWEGGEQYF	TRBD2	TRBV6-6	TRBJ2-7	-
TGTGCCAGCAGCGGCCTAGCGGGGGAACAAGAGACCCAGTACTTC	CASSGLAGEQETQYF	TRBD2	TRBV5-5	TRBJ2-5	-
TGTGCCAGCAGTTTATTCTTAGCCAGTCGGACCGGGGAGCTGTTTTTT	CASSLFLASRTGELFF	-	TRBV27	TRBJ2-2	-
TGTGCCAGCAGAATAGGACTAGTGGGCACCGGGGAGCTGTTTTTT	CASRIGLVGTGELFF	TRBD2	TRBV7-9	TRBJ2-2	-
TGTGCCAGCACCGGGGCCCGGGCTGGAAACACCATATATTTT	CASTGARAGNTIYF	-	TRBV28	TRBJ1-3	-
TGTGCCAGTAGTATAGAAGTGGGAACCCGACCCTACGAGCAGTACTTC	CASSIEVGTRPYEQYF	-	TRBV19	TRBJ2-7	-
TGTGCCAGCAGTTCCGGGCTAGCGGGAGGGTCCTACAATGAGCAGTTCTTC	CASSSGLAGGSYNEQFF	TRBD2	TRBV28	TRBJ2-1	-
TGCGCCAGCAGCCCTTCCGGGACAAATTATGGCTACACCTTC	CASSPSGTNYGYTF	-	TRBV5-1	TRBJ1-2	-